This T cell receptor beta chain was sequenced in a study of T cell repertoires in cytomegalovirus infection. This clonotype was seen at least ten times. Via MiXCR, TCRdb re-called the reads, giving one row per CDR3 protein. Of 200,000 or so distinct CDR3 sequences listed, 28% are singletons. CDR3 size: 17 residues. Germline V gene data show CDR1 as SGHTA and CDR2 as FQGNSA. Unmatched junction bases numbered 13, after V lost 2 bases and J lost 6 bases. The sequence derives from a human donor in good health (CMV status not recorded). Some clones in this sample may be carry-over from other donors' samples. Sequencing was performed on PBMCs. J is TRBJ2-3 and V is TRBV7-2, with TRBD2 matching 8 bases. The CDR3 DNA is TGTGCCAGCAGCTTAAGACGGCGCGGGGGGCCCGGGGATACGCAGTATTTT. Translated, it gives CASSLRRRGGPGDTQYF.